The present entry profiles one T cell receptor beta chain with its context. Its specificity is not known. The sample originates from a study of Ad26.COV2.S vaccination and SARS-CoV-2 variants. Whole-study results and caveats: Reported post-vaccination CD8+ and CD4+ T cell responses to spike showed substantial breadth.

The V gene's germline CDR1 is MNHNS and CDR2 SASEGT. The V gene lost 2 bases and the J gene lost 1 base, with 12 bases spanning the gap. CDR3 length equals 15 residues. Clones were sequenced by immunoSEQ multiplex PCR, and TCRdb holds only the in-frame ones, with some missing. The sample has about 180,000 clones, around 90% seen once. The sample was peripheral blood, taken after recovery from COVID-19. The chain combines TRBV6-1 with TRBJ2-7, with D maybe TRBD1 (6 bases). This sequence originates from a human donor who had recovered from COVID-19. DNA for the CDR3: TGTGCCAGCAGTGAAAGGTACGGACAGTCCTACGAGCAGTACTTC. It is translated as CASSERYGQSYEQYF.